This is a list of T cell receptor beta chains from one sample in a study of molecular identifiers for immune sequencing clone quantification. From the PCR reads, TCRdb called clonotypes with MiXCR, one entry per CDR3 protein. The sample includes about 510,000 distinct CDR3 sequences, about 26% of them seen just once. The sequencing input was naive CD8+ T cells from blood, with Jurkat cell RNA spiked in. These receptors all stem from a human donor in good health. Some libraries in this study had Jurkat cell RNA spiked in. The CDR3 runs from the conserved cysteine through the conserved F or W. D genes are given only for firm matches. Expanded clones get a size class; other rows say once, few or many, or leave the size out.

TRBV21-1	many	NA	TRBJ2-3	CASSTLVKGGTSTDTQYF	TGTGCCAGCAGCACCCTCGTGAAAGGCGGAACTAGCACAGATACGCAGTATTTT
TRBV14	few	NA	TRBJ2-3	CASSQGLRGPTDTQYF	TGTGCCAGCAGCCAAGGGCTGCGGGGGCCCACAGATACGCAGTATTTT
TRBV7-9	many	NA	TRBJ1-1	CASSRTDMNTEAFF	TGTGCCAGCAGCCGGACAGATATGAACACTGAAGCTTTCTTT
TRBV25-1	few	NA	TRBJ2-3	CASSSVTTTDTQYF	TGTGCCAGCAGTTCCGTGACTACCACAGATACGCAGTATTTT
TRBV5-1	many	TRBD1	TRBJ1-2	CASSFTGDHYGYTF	TGCGCCAGCAGCTTCACAGGGGATCACTATGGCTACACCTTC
TRBV6-2/TRBV6-3	many	TRBD2	TRBJ2-3	CASSLQLAGGTDTQYF	TGTGCCAGCAGCCTACAACTAGCGGGAGGCACAGATACGCAGTATTTT
TRBV4-3	many	TRBD2	TRBJ2-7	CASSQVRGRDEQYF	TGCGCCAGCAGCCAAGTACGGGGGAGGGACGAGCAGTACTTC
TRBV12-3/TRBV12-4	NA	TRBD2	TRBJ2-3	CASSWNGLATSTDTQYF	TGTGCCAGCAGTTGGAACGGACTAGCGACTAGCACAGATACGCAGTATTTT
TRBV24-1	NA	NA	TRBJ2-1	CVTSEYNEQFF	TGTGTCACCAGTGAATACAATGAGCAGTTCTTC
TRBV5-4	few	NA	TRBJ2-7	CASSLAGSTSYEQYF	TGTGCCAGCAGCCTGGCCGGGAGCACTTCCTACGAGCAGTACTTC
TRBV10-3	few	NA	TRBJ2-7	CAKSPGQASRDEQYF	TGTGCCAAGTCGCCCGGGCAGGCGAGTCGAGACGAGCAGTACTTC
TRBV27	few	TRBD2	TRBJ2-3	CASSLSPGLAGGPKDTQYF	TGTGCCAGCAGTTTATCCCCGGGACTAGCGGGGGGGCCTAAAGATACGCAGTATTTT
TRBV6-2/TRBV6-3	NA	NA	TRBJ1-1	CASSYPRQEAFF	TGTGCCAGCAGTTACCCGAGACAAGAAGCTTTCTTT
TRBV7-9	many	TRBD1	TRBJ1-1	CASSLGQGGLGTEAFF	TGTGCCAGCAGCCTCGGACAGGGCGGGCTCGGGACTGAAGCTTTCTTT
TRBV29-1	many	TRBD1	TRBJ1-1	CSVRGGTVNTEAFF	TGCAGCGTTCGTGGAGGGACAGTCAACACTGAAGCTTTCTTT
TRBV30	NA	NA	TRBJ2-1	CAWSSQGPQQFF	TGTGCCTGGAGTTCCCAGGGGCCTCAGCAGTTCTTC
TRBV20-1	NA	TRBD1	TRBJ2-2	CSARGTGAPNTGELFF	TGCAGTGCTAGAGGGACAGGGGCCCCGAACACCGGGGAGCTGTTTTTT
TRBV18	many	NA	TRBJ2-1	CASSVDGEQFF	TGTGCCAGCTCCGTGGACGGTGAGCAGTTCTTC
TRBV25-1	NA	NA	TRBJ1-2	CASSEGTDYGYTF	TGTGCCAGCAGCGAGGGTACGGACTATGGCTACACCTTC
TRBV19	NA	NA	TRBJ1-1	CASSIGPEAFF	TGTGCCAGTAGTATTGGCCCTGAAGCTTTCTTT
TRBV7-6	few	TRBD1	TRBJ2-7	CASSQTGLEQYF	TGTGCCAGCAGCCAGACAGGGCTGGAGCAGTACTTC
TRBV2	NA	NA	TRBJ1-1	CASSWGKNTEAFF	TGTGCCAGCTCTTGGGGTAAGAACACTGAAGCTTTCTTT
TRBV5-1	many	NA	TRBJ1-5	CASSPTGTVPPGLPHSNQPQHF	TGCGCCAGCAGCCCCACCGGGACCGTTCCACCCGGACTACCCCATAGCAATCAGCCCCAGCATTTT
TRBV30	NA	NA	TRBJ1-2	CAWKSRQRAGYGYTF	TGTGCCTGGAAGTCCCGACAGCGGGCAGGCTATGGCTACACCTTC
TRBV29-1	NA	NA	TRBJ2-2	CSVEDGGTYTGELFF	TGCAGCGTTGAAGATGGCGGGACCTACACCGGGGAGCTGTTTTTT
TRBV27	few	TRBD2	TRBJ2-3	CASSSRTSGADTQYF	TGTGCCAGCAGTTCGAGGACTAGCGGGGCAGATACGCAGTATTTT
TRBV6-5	many	NA	TRBJ2-4	CASSYLTWIQYF	TGTGCCAGCAGTTACCTCACTTGGATTCAGTACTTC
TRBV6-6	few	NA	TRBJ1-5	CASSYRQAGSNQPQHF	TGTGCCAGCAGTTACCGCCAGGCAGGGAGCAATCAGCCCCAGCATTTT
TRBV4-3	many	NA	TRBJ2-6	CASSQGVSGANVLTF	TGCGCCAGCAGCCAAGGAGTGTCTGGGGCCAACGTCCTGACTTTC
TRBV15	NA	NA	TRBJ1-1	CATSTTWEEVRNTEAFF	TGTGCCACCAGCACGACTTGGGAAGAGGTTAGGAACACTGAAGCTTTCTTT
TRBV24-1	NA	NA	TRBJ1-1	CATRAREDTEAFF	TGTGCCACCAGGGCCAGGGAGGACACTGAAGCTTTCTTT
TRBV7-3	many	NA	TRBJ2-1	CASSSDFNEQFF	TGTGCCAGCAGCTCGGACTTTAATGAGCAGTTCTTC
TRBV19	NA	NA	TRBJ1-1	CASSIAGETEAFF	TGTGCCAGTAGTATCGCGGGAGAAACTGAAGCTTTCTTT
TRBV9	NA	NA	TRBJ1-3	CASSAQQGSGNTIYF	TGTGCCAGCAGCGCCCAACAGGGCTCGGGAAACACCATATATTTT
TRBV12-3/TRBV12-4	NA	TRBD2	TRBJ2-1	CASRPLAGGPYNEQFF	TGTGCCAGCAGACCGCTAGCGGGGGGACCCTACAATGAGCAGTTCTTC
TRBV4-3	many	NA	TRBJ2-5	CASSQDLDEEETQYF	TGCGCCAGCAGCCAAGATCTGGACGAAGAAGAGACCCAGTACTTC
TRBV7-9	NA	NA	TRBJ1-1	CASSPGVAAPEAFF	TGTGCCAGCAGCCCTGGGGTCGCAGCCCCTGAAGCTTTCTTT